This TCR beta chain appears in the sequencing data of a study of T cell responses to AZD1222 COVID-19 vaccine. The length of the CDR3 is 14 residues. V lost 5 bases, J lost 10 bases, and 15 bases lay in between. Germline V gene data show CDR1 as SNHLY and CDR2 as FYNNEI. TCRdb's table, derived via immunoSEQ multiplex PCR, lists solely in-frame clones and lacks some. The repertoire holds about 130,000 clones, with about 89% as singletons. Here the sequenced sample was peripheral blood, taken 28 days after the second AZD1222 dose. This receptor was obtained from an adult who received the AZD1222 COVID-19 vaccine. The chain combines TRBV2 with TRBJ1-6; no clear D gene. The CDR3 protein is CASSSGVVRSPLHF. The CDR3 region has the DNA TGTGCCAGCAGTTCCGGGGTGGTTCGATCACCCCTCCACTTT. The full variable domain, completed using reference TRBV2 and TRBJ1-6, is EPEVTQTPSHQVTQMGQEVILRCVPISNHLYFYWYRQILGQKVEFLVSFYNNEISEKSEIFDDQFSVERPDGSNFTLKIRSTKLEDSAMYFCASSSGVVRSPLHFGNGTRLTVT.